A single T cell receptor beta chain is shown here with its context. Its matching antigen is unknown. These data are taken from a study of PD-1 blockade in classical Hodgkin lymphoma. General study points: It was among complete responders that baseline diversity resembled that of newly diagnosed patients. While CD8+ TCR diversity did not rise significantly by C4D1, CD4+ TCR diversity did.

With 10 bases removed from V and 6 bases from J, the gap between germline ends came to 15 bases. The length of the CDR3 is 12 residues. In germline, CDR1 is MNHEY, CDR2 SVGAGI. Time point here: cycle 4 day 1 (C4D1), after 6 weeks of nivolumab. The patients all showed relapse after autologous stem cell transplantation, while their brentuximab vedotin exposure varied. Assay: immunoSEQ multiplex PCR; the TCRdb copy retains only in-frame clones and omits some. The sample consists of roughly 51,000 clones, roughly 80% of them appearing once. This TCR was recovered from a human donor with classical Hodgkin lymphoma. V is TRBV6-5 and J is TRBJ1-2; D might be TRBD1 (6 bases). The sequencing here drew on peripheral blood mononuclear cells (PBMCs), taken before the fourth cycle of nivolumab. The CDR3 here is CATRQEDDGYTF. CDR3 in DNA: TGTGCCACCAGACAGGAAGACGATGGCTACACCTTC.